This T cell receptor (beta chain) was captured in a study of neoadjuvant anti-PD-1 for oral cavity cancer. Across the whole study: Most patients had three to four biweekly doses of 3 mg/kg nivolumab before resection. Patients without progression got a fourth dose around day 43. Study-wide findings and caveats: TCR analyses covered only a few patients per response group.

Clones were sequenced by immunoSEQ multiplex PCR, and TCRdb holds only the in-frame ones, with some missing. The table lists approximately 13,000 clones, about 70% of them singletons. Worth noting for this clone: The target antigen is unknown.

Germline CDR1 is MRHNA and CDR2 is SNTAGT. Trimming took 4 bases from V and 4 from J; bases not matched to a gene: 5. CDR3 length equals 14 residues. The genes are TRBV6-4 and TRBJ1-2; 8 nucleotides line up with TRBD1. This receptor was taken from a person between 40 and 79 years old with oral cavity squamous cell carcinoma. The sample in question was PBMCs, obtained before nivolumab (anti-PD-1) treatment. The CDR3 DNA follows: TGTGCCAGCAGTGGGACCGGGACAGGCTATGGCTACACCTTC. Its translation is CASSGTGTGYGYTF.